A selection of T cell receptor beta chains follows, all from one sample in a study of blood T cell repertoires in COVID-19. Here immunoSEQ multiplex PCR was the method, and the copy in TCRdb shows in-frame clones only, minus some. This sample carries approximately 300,000 clones, approximately 92% of them seen once, and the ten largest clones take around 6.8%. The specimen sequenced was peripheral blood. The receptors originated from a woman in her twenties or thirties with COVID-19, enrolled during active disease. Each CDR3 is given with its conserved first and last residue. D genes are given only for firm matches. Size tells how often a clone was seen (once, few, many) or the class of an expanded clone, and some rows leave it out.

d_gene	v_gene	abundance	j_gene	CDR3aa	CDR3nt
NA	TRBV7-6	NA	TRBJ2-7	CASSLSADLIYEQYF	TGTGCCAGCAGCTTAAGCGCAGACCTGATTTACGAGCAGTACTTC
TRBD1	TRBV28	NA	TRBJ1-2	CASSLWRQGGGYTF	TGTGCCAGCAGTTTATGGAGACAGGGCGGTGGCTACACCTTC
TRBD1	TRBV19	NA	TRBJ2-3	CASSATGAPLDTQYF	TGTGCCAGTAGCGCGACAGGGGCCCCCTTAGATACGCAGTATTTT
NA	TRBV9	NA	TRBJ1-2	CASSQSLEAGSYYGYTF	TGTGCCAGCAGCCAATCCCTGGAGGCAGGATCGTATTATGGCTACACCTTC
NA	TRBV6-2/TRBV6-3	NA	TRBJ2-7	CASSDWGGEQYF	TGTGCCAGCAGTGACTGGGGCGGCGAGCAGTACTTC
NA	TRBV27	NA	TRBJ2-3	CASRSGTDTQYF	TGTGCCAGCAGATCCGGCACAGATACGCAGTATTTT
NA	TRBV19	NA	TRBJ1-2	CASSGRQLNYGYTF	TGTGCCAGTAGTGGTCGACAGCTGAACTATGGCTACACCTTC
TRBD2	TRBV29-1	once	TRBJ2-3	CSVVGLAGAVDTQYF	TGCAGCGTTGTGGGACTAGCGGGAGCTGTAGATACGCAGTATTTT
TRBD1	TRBV24-1	NA	TRBJ2-2	CATSWTGTNTGELFF	TGTGCCACCTCATGGACAGGTACCAACACCGGGGAGCTGTTTTTT
NA	TRBV27	NA	TRBJ1-4	CASSFGGVNEKLFF	TGTGCCAGCAGTTTCGGCGGGGTTAATGAAAAACTGTTTTTT
NA	TRBV5-1	NA	TRBJ2-5	CASSQSGDSLQETQYF	TGCGCCAGCAGCCAGTCGGGGGACAGCCTTCAAGAGACCCAGTACTTC
NA	TRBV19	NA	TRBJ1-1	CASSPRVGQNTEAFF	TGTGCCAGTAGTCCTCGGGTAGGTCAGAACACTGAAGCTTTCTTT
TRBD1	TRBV4-3	once	TRBJ1-4	CASSRGQANEKLFF	TGCGCCAGCAGCCGGGGACAGGCAAATGAAAAACTGTTTTTT
TRBD2	TRBV27	NA	TRBJ2-7	CASSKGREFSYEQYF	TGTGCCAGCAGTAAAGGGCGGGAGTTCTCCTACGAGCAGTACTTC
NA	TRBV5-4	NA	TRBJ1-5	CASSLAGGGNQPQHF	TGTGCCAGCAGCTTGGCTGGGGGGGGCAATCAGCCCCAGCATTTT
NA	TRBV19	NA	TRBJ2-7	CASSLGLEQYF	TGTGCCAGTAGTTTAGGACTCGAGCAGTACTTC
NA	TRBV25-1	NA	TRBJ2-5	CASSEYEVAVYF	TGTGCCAGCAGTGAATATGAGGTAGCAGTTTACTTC
TRBD2	TRBV19	once	TRBJ2-1	CASSKYAPGTSGRGANEQFF	TGTGCCAGTAGTAAATACGCCCCCGGGACTAGCGGGAGGGGGGCCAATGAGCAGTTCTTC
TRBD1	TRBV28	NA	TRBJ1-2	CASSLADRGRGGYTF	TGTGCCAGCAGTTTAGCCGACAGGGGGCGTGGTGGCTACACCTTC